The entry below describes one T cell receptor (beta chain). Its antigen is not yet known. The data were produced on an Illumina MiSeq. After the reads were reprocessed by TCRdb, one entry was made per CDR3 protein sequence, with no DNA. This sample's table carries about 6,000 distinct CDR3 sequences. The ten top clones hold 5.5% to 7% of the sample. The CDR3 contains 13 residues, cysteine and phenylalanine counted. There is no recorded DNA. These data come from a study of diagnostic markers for celiac disease (dated by TCRdb to 2019 to 2021). The V gene is TRBV12-3 or TRBV12-4 and the J gene is TRBJ2-7. Sample: either unsorted cells or a sorted T cell fraction (not recorded which). The origin of this receptor is a human donor. This table probably holds off-target reads from a library built for another chain. CDR3 reads: CASSLRGRYEQYF.